Below, one T cell receptor (beta chain) is given with its context. Antigen unknown. Sequencing used immunoSEQ multiplex PCR; TCRdb keeps in-frame clones, though not all of them. The table records 150,000 or so clones, about 91% of them present only once. The CDR3 has 14 residues. Germline-derived CDR1 and CDR2 are SEHNR and FQNEAQ (reference sequence). The V gene end was trimmed by 6 bases and the J gene end by 5 bases; junction bases not matched to a gene: 4. This sample is part of a study of T cell responses to AZD1222 COVID-19 vaccine. For the study at large: Second-dose timings of about 4 or about 12 weeks were pooled.

General observations from the study: The repertoires were collected only after the peak T cell response. Reportedly, close to half of spike-specific TCRs are directed against unmutated variant regions. Spike-specific TCR breadth and depth went up after people got two AZD1222 doses.

This receptor was taken from an adult in good health. Here the sequenced sample was peripheral blood, taken on day 0 of AZD1222 vaccination. The chain combines TRBV7-9 with TRBJ2-5, with 12 bases lining up with TRBD1. DNA of the CDR3: TGTGCCAGCAGTCGGGACAGGGGGCGTGAGACCCAGTACTTC. It translates to CASSRDRGRETQYF.